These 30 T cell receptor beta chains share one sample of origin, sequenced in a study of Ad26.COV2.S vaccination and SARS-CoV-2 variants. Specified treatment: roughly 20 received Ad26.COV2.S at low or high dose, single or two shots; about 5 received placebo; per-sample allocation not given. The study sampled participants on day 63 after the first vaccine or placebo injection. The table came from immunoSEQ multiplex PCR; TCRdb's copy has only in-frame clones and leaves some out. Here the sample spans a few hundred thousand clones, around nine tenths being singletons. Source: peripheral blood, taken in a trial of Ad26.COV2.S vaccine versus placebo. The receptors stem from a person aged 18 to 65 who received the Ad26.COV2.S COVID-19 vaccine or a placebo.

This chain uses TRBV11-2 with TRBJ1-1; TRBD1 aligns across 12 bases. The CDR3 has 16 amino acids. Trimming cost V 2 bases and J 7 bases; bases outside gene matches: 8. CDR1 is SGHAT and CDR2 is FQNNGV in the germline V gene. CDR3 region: CASSLLGQGAVHEAFF. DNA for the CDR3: TGTGCCAGCAGCTTATTGGGACAGGGGGCCGTCCATGAAGCTTTCTTT.

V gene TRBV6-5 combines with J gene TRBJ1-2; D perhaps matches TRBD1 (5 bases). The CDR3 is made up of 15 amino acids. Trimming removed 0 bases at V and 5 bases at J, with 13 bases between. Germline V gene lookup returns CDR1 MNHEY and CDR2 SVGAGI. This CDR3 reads CASSYSVGDRYGYTF. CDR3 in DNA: TGTGCCAGCAGTTACTCGGTAGGGGATCGTTATGGCTACACCTTC.

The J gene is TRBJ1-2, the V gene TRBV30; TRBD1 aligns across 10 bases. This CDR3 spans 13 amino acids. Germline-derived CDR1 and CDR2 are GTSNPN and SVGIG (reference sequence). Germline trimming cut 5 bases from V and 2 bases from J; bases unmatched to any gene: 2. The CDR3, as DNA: TGTGCCTGGGGACAGGGGGAAAACTATGGCTACACCTTC. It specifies CAWGQGENYGYTF. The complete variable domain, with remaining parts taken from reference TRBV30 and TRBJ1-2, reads SQTIHQWPATLVQPVGSPLSLECTVEGTSNPNLYWYRQAAGRGLQLLFYSVGIGQISSEVPQNLSASRPQDRQFILSSKKLLLSDSGFYLCAWGQGENYGYTFGSGTRLTVV.

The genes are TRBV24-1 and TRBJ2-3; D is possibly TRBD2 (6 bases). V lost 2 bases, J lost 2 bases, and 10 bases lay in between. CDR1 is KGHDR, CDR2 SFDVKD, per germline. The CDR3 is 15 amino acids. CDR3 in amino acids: CATSDSRGTTDTQYF. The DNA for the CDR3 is TGTGCCACCAGTGATTCCCGCGGGACCACAGATACGCAGTATTTT.

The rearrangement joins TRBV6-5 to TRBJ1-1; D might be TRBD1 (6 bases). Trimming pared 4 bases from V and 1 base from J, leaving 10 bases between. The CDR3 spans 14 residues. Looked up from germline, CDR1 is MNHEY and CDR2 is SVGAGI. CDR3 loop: CASSSQGANTEAFF. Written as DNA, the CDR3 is TGTGCCAGCAGTTCACAGGGTGCGAACACTGAAGCTTTCTTT.

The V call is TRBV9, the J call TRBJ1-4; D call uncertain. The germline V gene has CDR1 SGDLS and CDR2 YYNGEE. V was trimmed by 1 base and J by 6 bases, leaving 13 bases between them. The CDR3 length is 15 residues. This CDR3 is CASSVSTGWDEKLFF. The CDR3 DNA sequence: TGTGCCAGCAGCGTATCCACGGGGTGGGATGAAAAACTGTTTTTT.

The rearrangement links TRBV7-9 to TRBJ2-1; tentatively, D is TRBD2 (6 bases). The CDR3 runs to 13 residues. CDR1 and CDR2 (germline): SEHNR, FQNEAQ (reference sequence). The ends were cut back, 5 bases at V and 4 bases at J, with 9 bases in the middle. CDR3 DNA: TGTGCCAGCAGCCTCGGGAGATACAATGAGCAGTTCTTC. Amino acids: CASSLGRYNEQFF.

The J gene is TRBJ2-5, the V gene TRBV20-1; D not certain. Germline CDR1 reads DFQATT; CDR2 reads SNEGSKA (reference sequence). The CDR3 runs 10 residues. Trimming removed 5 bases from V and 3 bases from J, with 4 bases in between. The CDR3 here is CSAVKETQYF. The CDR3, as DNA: TGCAGTGCTGTCAAAGAGACCCAGTACTTC.

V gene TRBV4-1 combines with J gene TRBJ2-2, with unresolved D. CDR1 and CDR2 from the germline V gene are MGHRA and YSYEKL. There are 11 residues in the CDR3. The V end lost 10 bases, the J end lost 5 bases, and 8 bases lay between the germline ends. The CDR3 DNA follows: TGCGCCAATAGAGCAACCGGGGAGCTGTTTTTT. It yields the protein CANRATGELFF.

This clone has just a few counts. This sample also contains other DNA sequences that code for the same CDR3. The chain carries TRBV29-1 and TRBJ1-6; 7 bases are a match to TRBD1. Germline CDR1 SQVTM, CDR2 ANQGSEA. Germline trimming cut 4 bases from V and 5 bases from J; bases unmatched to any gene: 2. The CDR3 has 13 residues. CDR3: CSVGDRDNSPLHF. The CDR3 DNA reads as TGCAGCGTTGGAGACAGGGATAATTCACCCCTCCACTTT.

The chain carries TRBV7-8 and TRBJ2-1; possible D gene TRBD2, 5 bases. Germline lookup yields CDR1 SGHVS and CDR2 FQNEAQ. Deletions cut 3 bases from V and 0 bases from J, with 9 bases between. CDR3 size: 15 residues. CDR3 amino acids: CASSLDSSSYNEQFF. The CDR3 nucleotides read TGTGCCAGCAGCTTGGACTCTAGCTCCTACAATGAGCAGTTCTTC.

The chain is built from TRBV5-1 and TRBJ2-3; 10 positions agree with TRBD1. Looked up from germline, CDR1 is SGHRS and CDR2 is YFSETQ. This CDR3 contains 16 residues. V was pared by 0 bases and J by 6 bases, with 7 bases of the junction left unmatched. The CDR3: CASSLASGQGGDTQYF. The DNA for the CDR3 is TGCGCCAGCAGCTTGGCCAGCGGACAGGGGGGCGATACGCAGTATTTT.

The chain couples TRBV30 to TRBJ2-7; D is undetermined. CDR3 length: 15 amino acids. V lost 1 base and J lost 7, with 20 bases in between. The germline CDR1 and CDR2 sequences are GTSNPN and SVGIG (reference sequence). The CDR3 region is CAWSGVTKSLVEQYF. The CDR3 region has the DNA TGTGCCTGGAGTGGGGTGACCAAGTCCCTTGTGGAGCAGTACTTC.

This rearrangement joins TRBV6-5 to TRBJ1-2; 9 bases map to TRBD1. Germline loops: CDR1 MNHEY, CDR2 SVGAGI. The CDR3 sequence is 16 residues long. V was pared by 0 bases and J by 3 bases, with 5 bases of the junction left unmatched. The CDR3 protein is CASSYSRTGDYYGYTF. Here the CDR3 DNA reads TGTGCCAGCAGTTACTCCCGGACAGGGGACTACTATGGCTACACCTTC.

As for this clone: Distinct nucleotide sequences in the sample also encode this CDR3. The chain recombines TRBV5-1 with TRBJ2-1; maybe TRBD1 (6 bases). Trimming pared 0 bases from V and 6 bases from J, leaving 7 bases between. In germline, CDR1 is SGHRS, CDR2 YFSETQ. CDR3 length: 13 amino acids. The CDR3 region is CASSLGTVNEQFF. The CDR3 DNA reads TGCGCCAGCAGCTTGGGGACAGTCAATGAGCAGTTCTTC.

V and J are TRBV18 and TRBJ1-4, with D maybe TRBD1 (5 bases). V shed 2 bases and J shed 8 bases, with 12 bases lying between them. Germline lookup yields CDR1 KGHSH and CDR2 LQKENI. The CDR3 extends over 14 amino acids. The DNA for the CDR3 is TGTGCCAGCTCACCAAGCCAGGGTGGAGAAAAACTGTTTTTT. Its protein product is CASSPSQGGEKLFF.

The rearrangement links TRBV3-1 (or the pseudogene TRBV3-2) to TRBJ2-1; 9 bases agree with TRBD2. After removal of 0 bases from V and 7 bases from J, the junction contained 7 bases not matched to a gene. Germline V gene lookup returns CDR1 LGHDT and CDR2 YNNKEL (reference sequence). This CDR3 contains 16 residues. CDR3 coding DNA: TGTGCCAGCAGCCAAGATTTAGCGGGGGACCCAAATGAGCAGTTCTTC. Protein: CASSQDLAGDPNEQFF.

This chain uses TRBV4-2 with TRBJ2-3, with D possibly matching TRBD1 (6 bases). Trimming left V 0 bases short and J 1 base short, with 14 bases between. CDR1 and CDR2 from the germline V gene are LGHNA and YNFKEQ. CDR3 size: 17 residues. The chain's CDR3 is CASSQEKGVSRTDTQYF. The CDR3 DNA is TGTGCCAGCAGCCAAGAGAAGGGGGTTTCACGCACAGATACGCAGTATTTT.

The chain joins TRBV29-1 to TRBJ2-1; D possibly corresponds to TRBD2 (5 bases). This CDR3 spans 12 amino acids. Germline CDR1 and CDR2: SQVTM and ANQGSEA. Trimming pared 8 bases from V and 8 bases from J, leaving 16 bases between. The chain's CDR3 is CSSGRTFDEQFF. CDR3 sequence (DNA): TGCAGCTCCGGACGGACTTTCGATGAGCAGTTCTTC.

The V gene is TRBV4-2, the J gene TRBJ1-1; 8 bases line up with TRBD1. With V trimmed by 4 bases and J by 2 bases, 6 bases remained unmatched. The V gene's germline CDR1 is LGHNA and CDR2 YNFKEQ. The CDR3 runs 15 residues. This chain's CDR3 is CASSPQTGANTEAFF. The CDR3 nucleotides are TGTGCCAGCAGCCCACAGACAGGGGCCAACACTGAAGCTTTCTTT.

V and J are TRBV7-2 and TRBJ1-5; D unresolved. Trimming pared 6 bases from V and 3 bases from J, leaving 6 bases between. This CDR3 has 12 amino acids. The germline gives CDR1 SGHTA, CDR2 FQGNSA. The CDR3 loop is CASRFPNQPQHF. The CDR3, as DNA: TGTGCCAGCAGATTCCCCAATCAGCCCCAGCATTTT.

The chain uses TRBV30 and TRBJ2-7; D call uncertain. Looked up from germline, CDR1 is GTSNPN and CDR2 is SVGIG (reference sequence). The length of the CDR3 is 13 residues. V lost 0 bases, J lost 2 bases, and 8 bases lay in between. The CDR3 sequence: CAWSVGLAYEQYF. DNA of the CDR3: TGTGCCTGGAGTGTAGGTCTTGCCTACGAGCAGTACTTC.

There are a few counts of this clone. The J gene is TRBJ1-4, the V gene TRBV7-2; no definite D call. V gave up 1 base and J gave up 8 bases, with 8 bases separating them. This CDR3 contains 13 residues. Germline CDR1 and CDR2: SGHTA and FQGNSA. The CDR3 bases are TGTGCCAGCAGCTTAGGGACGTCCGAAAAACTGTTTTTT. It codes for CASSLGTSEKLFF.

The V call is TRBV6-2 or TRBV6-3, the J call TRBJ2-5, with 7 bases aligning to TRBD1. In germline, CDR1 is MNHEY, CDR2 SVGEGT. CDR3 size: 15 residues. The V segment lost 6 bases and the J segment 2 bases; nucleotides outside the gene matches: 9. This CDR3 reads CASSPSGTAQETQYF. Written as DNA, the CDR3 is TGTGCCAGCAGCCCCTCCGGGACAGCACAAGAGACCCAGTACTTC.

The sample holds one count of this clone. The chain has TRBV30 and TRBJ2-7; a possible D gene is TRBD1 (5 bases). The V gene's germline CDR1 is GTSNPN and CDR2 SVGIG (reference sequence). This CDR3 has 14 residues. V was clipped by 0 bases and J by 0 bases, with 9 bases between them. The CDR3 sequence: CAWSVLDISYEQYF. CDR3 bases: TGTGCCTGGAGTGTTCTGGACATCTCCTACGAGCAGTACTTC.

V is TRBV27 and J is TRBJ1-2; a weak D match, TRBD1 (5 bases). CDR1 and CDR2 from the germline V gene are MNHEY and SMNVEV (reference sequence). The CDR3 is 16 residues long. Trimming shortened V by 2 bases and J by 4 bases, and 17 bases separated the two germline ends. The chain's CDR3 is CASSLGDPRMGYGYTF. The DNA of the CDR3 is TGTGCCAGCAGTTTAGGGGACCCAAGGATGGGCTATGGCTACACCTTC.

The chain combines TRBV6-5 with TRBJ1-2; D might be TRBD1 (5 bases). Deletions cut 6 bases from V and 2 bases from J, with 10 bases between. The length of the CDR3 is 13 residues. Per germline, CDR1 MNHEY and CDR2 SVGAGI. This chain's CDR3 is CASSSGTNYGYTF. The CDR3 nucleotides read TGTGCCAGCAGCTCCGGGACGAACTATGGCTACACCTTC.

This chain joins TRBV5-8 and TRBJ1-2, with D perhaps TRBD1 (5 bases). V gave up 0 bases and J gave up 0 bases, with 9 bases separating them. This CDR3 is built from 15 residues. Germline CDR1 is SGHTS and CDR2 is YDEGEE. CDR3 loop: CASSLVGVTNYGYTF. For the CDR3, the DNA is TGTGCCAGCAGCTTGGTGGGGGTTACTAACTATGGCTACACCTTC.

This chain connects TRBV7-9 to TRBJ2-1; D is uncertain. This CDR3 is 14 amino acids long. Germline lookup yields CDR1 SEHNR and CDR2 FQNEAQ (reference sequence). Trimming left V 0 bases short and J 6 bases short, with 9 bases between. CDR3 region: CASSLARQVNEQFF. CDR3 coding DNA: TGTGCCAGCAGCTTAGCTAGGCAGGTCAATGAGCAGTTCTTC.

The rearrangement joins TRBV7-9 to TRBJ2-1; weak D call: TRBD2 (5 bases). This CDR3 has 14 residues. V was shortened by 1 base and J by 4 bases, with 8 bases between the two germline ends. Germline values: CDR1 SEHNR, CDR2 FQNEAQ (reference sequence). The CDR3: CASSLDLAYNEQFF. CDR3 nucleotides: TGTGCCAGCAGCTTAGATCTAGCATACAATGAGCAGTTCTTC.